The rows below give T cell receptor beta chains drawn from one sample of a study of cytomegalovirus exposure and HLA in healthy donors. TCRdb keeps only in-frame clones here, not all; method: immunoSEQ multiplex PCR. The sample lists roughly 120,000 clones, around 70% occurring once. Material for sequencing was PBMCs. These receptors were collected from a woman in her thirties or forties in good health and CMV-seropositive. Each CDR3 is given with its conserved first and last residue. The order of the fields is D gene, J gene, clone size, V gene, CDR3 DNA, CDR3 protein. A D gene is named only where the DNA matches it firmly. Rows give clone size only sometimes, using once, few, many, or a class for an expanded clone.

D gene: NA; J gene: TRBJ2-7; clone size: NA; V gene: TRBV28; CDR3 DNA: TGTGCCAGCAGTTTGGAATACATTGCCGGGGCCTACGAGCAGTACTTC; CDR3 protein: CASSLEYIAGAYEQYF
D gene: NA; J gene: TRBJ1-1; clone size: NA; V gene: TRBV4-1; CDR3 DNA: TGCGCCAGCAGCCTATTACAGAGCCTGAACACTGAAGCTTTCTTT; CDR3 protein: CASSLLQSLNTEAFF
D gene: NA; J gene: TRBJ2-3; clone size: NA; V gene: TRBV20-1; CDR3 DNA: TGCAGTGCTAGCGGGGAAGATACGCAGTATTTT; CDR3 protein: CSASGEDTQYF
D gene: NA; J gene: TRBJ2-2; clone size: NA; V gene: TRBV6-4; CDR3 DNA: TGTGCCAGTACGTCTAGTGCGGGCACCGGGGAGCTGTTTTTT; CDR3 protein: CASTSSAGTGELFF
D gene: NA; J gene: TRBJ1-1; clone size: NA; V gene: TRBV10-3; CDR3 DNA: TGTGCCATCAGTGAGCCTACAGACACTGAAGCTTTCTTT; CDR3 protein: CAISEPTDTEAFF
D gene: NA; J gene: TRBJ1-3; clone size: NA; V gene: TRBV5-4; CDR3 DNA: TGTGCCAGCAGCCGCCGGGACTATGGAAACACCATATATTTT; CDR3 protein: CASSRRDYGNTIYF
D gene: NA; J gene: TRBJ1-1; clone size: NA; V gene: TRBV11-2; CDR3 DNA: TGTGCCAGCGGCGCTTGGGAGATGAACACTGAAGCTTTCTTT; CDR3 protein: CASGAWEMNTEAFF
D gene: NA; J gene: TRBJ1-1; clone size: NA; V gene: TRBV7-2; CDR3 DNA: TGTGCCAGCAGCTTAACAAACACTGAAGCTTTCTTT; CDR3 protein: CASSLTNTEAFF
D gene: TRBD1; J gene: TRBJ1-2; clone size: NA; V gene: TRBV11-2; CDR3 DNA: TGTGCCAGCAGCTCGGACAGGACTAACTATGGCTACACCTTC; CDR3 protein: CASSSDRTNYGYTF
D gene: NA; J gene: TRBJ1-1; clone size: NA; V gene: TRBV6-5; CDR3 DNA: TGTGCCAGCAAACCCCCACAGAACACTGAAGCTTTCTTT; CDR3 protein: CASKPPQNTEAFF
D gene: NA; J gene: TRBJ1-5; clone size: NA; V gene: TRBV18; CDR3 DNA: TGTGCCAGCTCACCAAGTCAGGATCAGCCCCAGCATTTT; CDR3 protein: CASSPSQDQPQHF
D gene: NA; J gene: TRBJ1-2; clone size: once; V gene: TRBV13; CDR3 DNA: TGTGCCAGCAGCAAGGACAGTTATGGCTACACCTTC; CDR3 protein: CASSKDSYGYTF
D gene: TRBD1; J gene: TRBJ2-3; clone size: NA; V gene: TRBV29-1; CDR3 DNA: TGCAGCGTGTACAGTCGACAGGGTTGGGGAGATACGCAGTATTTT; CDR3 protein: CSVYSRQGWGDTQYF
D gene: NA; J gene: TRBJ1-3; clone size: once; V gene: TRBV9; CDR3 DNA: TGTGCCAGCAGCTCAGAAGTATATTCTGGAAACACCATATATTTT; CDR3 protein: CASSSEVYSGNTIYF
D gene: TRBD1; J gene: TRBJ1-6; clone size: NA; V gene: TRBV7-2; CDR3 DNA: TGTGCCAGCAGCTTCTTCCACAGGGGGTATAATTCACCCCTCCACTTT; CDR3 protein: CASSFFHRGYNSPLHF
D gene: NA; J gene: TRBJ2-2; clone size: NA; V gene: TRBV6-5; CDR3 DNA: TGTGCCAGCAGGACCGGGACAAACACCGGGGAGCTGTTTTTT; CDR3 protein: CASRTGTNTGELFF
D gene: TRBD2; J gene: TRBJ2-5; clone size: NA; V gene: TRBV25-1; CDR3 DNA: TGTGCCAGCAGTGAGGGAGCGGGGGGCCTCCAAGAGACCCAGTACTTC; CDR3 protein: CASSEGAGGLQETQYF
D gene: TRBD2; J gene: TRBJ2-2; clone size: few; V gene: TRBV7-6; CDR3 DNA: TGTGCCAGCAGCTCGGGACTAGCGGGGGGGCTCACCGGGGAGCTGTTTTTT; CDR3 protein: CASSSGLAGGLTGELFF
D gene: NA; J gene: TRBJ2-5; clone size: NA; V gene: TRBV2; CDR3 DNA: TGTGCCACCAGACAGTACCAAGAGACCCAGTACTTC; CDR3 protein: CATRQYQETQYF
D gene: TRBD1; J gene: TRBJ2-5; clone size: few; V gene: TRBV5-1; CDR3 DNA: TGCGCCAGCAGCCGCTGGGACAGAAAAGAGACCCAGTACTTC; CDR3 protein: CASSRWDRKETQYF
D gene: TRBD1; J gene: TRBJ1-1; clone size: NA; V gene: TRBV2; CDR3 DNA: TGTGCCAGCACCTTTACAGGGGACACTGAAGCTTTCTTT; CDR3 protein: CASTFTGDTEAFF
D gene: NA; J gene: TRBJ2-1; clone size: NA; V gene: TRBV5-1; CDR3 DNA: TGCGCCAGCAGCGCTCGACAGGACTCCTACAATGAGCAGTTCTTC; CDR3 protein: CASSARQDSYNEQFF
D gene: NA; J gene: TRBJ1-5; clone size: NA; V gene: TRBV6-1; CDR3 DNA: TGTGCCAGCAGTGAATTTGGACAGTCCCTATATAGCAATCAGCCCCAGCATTTT; CDR3 protein: CASSEFGQSLYSNQPQHF
D gene: TRBD2; J gene: TRBJ2-5; clone size: NA; V gene: TRBV5-1; CDR3 DNA: TGCGCCAGCAGTGCTAGCGGGGCATGGGAGACCCAGTACTTC; CDR3 protein: CASSASGAWETQYF
D gene: TRBD1; J gene: TRBJ1-5; clone size: once; V gene: TRBV2; CDR3 DNA: TGTGCCAGCAGTGAGACAGGGAATCAGCCCCAGCATTTT; CDR3 protein: CASSETGNQPQHF
D gene: NA; J gene: TRBJ1-1; clone size: NA; V gene: TRBV4-1; CDR3 DNA: TGCGCCAGCACCCTATCCGGGGGGCGGGGATCTGAAGCTTTCTTT; CDR3 protein: CASTLSGGRGSEAFF
D gene: NA; J gene: TRBJ1-2; clone size: NA; V gene: TRBV27; CDR3 DNA: TGTGCCAGCAGTTTAGACGGACAGAGTTTCTATGGCTACACCTTC; CDR3 protein: CASSLDGQSFYGYTF
D gene: NA; J gene: TRBJ2-7; clone size: once; V gene: TRBV10-3; CDR3 DNA: TGTGCCATCAGTGAGCGACAGAGAGAGGCCTACGAGCAGTACTTC; CDR3 protein: CAISERQREAYEQYF
D gene: NA; J gene: TRBJ2-7; clone size: NA; V gene: TRBV2; CDR3 DNA: TGTGCCAGCAGTGTGGCGGGTTCCTACGAGCAGTACTTC; CDR3 protein: CASSVAGSYEQYF
D gene: NA; J gene: TRBJ1-1; clone size: NA; V gene: TRBV9; CDR3 DNA: TGTGCCAGCGGTGGACTGAGCAGGAACACTGAAGCTTTCTTT; CDR3 protein: CASGGLSRNTEAFF
D gene: TRBD1; J gene: TRBJ2-5; clone size: NA; V gene: TRBV7-3; CDR3 DNA: TGTGCCAGCAGCGTTACAGGGGGCGGGGAGACCCAGTACTTC; CDR3 protein: CASSVTGGGETQYF
D gene: NA; J gene: TRBJ1-2; clone size: NA; V gene: TRBV6-4; CDR3 DNA: TGTGCCAGCAGTGACGAGGACATAGCTAACTATGGCTACACCTTC; CDR3 protein: CASSDEDIANYGYTF
D gene: TRBD2; J gene: TRBJ2-1; clone size: NA; V gene: TRBV4-2; CDR3 DNA: TGTGCCAGCAGCCAAGACGCTAGCGGGGGCTCCAGGGATGAGCAGTTCTTC; CDR3 protein: CASSQDASGGSRDEQFF
D gene: TRBD2; J gene: TRBJ2-3; clone size: NA; V gene: TRBV7-2; CDR3 DNA: TGTGCCAGCAGCCCCCCGACGGCGGGGGGGACACTAAGCACAGATACGCAGTATTTT; CDR3 protein: CASSPPTAGGTLSTDTQYF
D gene: TRBD2; J gene: TRBJ2-7; clone size: few; V gene: TRBV2; CDR3 DNA: TGTGCCAGTTCGGGGGGGGAAAGGGGAATCTACGAGCAGTACTTC; CDR3 protein: CASSGGERGIYEQYF
D gene: TRBD1; J gene: TRBJ1-5; clone size: NA; V gene: TRBV19; CDR3 DNA: TGTGCCAGCCAGGACAGGGGCGGGAGCAATCAGCCCCAGCATTTT; CDR3 protein: CASQDRGGSNQPQHF
D gene: NA; J gene: TRBJ1-2; clone size: NA; V gene: TRBV6-1; CDR3 DNA: TGTGCCAGCAGTGAACCGCGCCGCATTGACTATGGCTACACCTTC; CDR3 protein: CASSEPRRIDYGYTF
D gene: NA; J gene: TRBJ1-2; clone size: NA; V gene: TRBV5-4; CDR3 DNA: TGTGCCAGCAGCTTGACCCCGGGACACGGCTACACCTTC; CDR3 protein: CASSLTPGHGYTF
D gene: NA; J gene: TRBJ1-1; clone size: NA; V gene: TRBV11-2; CDR3 DNA: TGTGCCAGCAGCTTAGTGTTTCAGGGAAACACTGAAGCTTTCTTT; CDR3 protein: CASSLVFQGNTEAFF
D gene: NA; J gene: TRBJ1-2; clone size: NA; V gene: TRBV9; CDR3 DNA: TGTGCCAGCAGCGCAAACCGGGGGGTAAGATATGGCTACACCTTC; CDR3 protein: CASSANRGVRYGYTF
D gene: NA; J gene: TRBJ1-5; clone size: NA; V gene: TRBV7-2; CDR3 DNA: TGTGCCAGCTCATCATCCCGGGACAACCCACTCAATCAGCCCCAGCATTTT; CDR3 protein: CASSSSRDNPLNQPQHF
D gene: TRBD1; J gene: TRBJ1-1; clone size: NA; V gene: TRBV7-9; CDR3 DNA: TGTGCCAGCAGTACAATCGGACAGGGTATCATGAACACTGAAGCTTTCTTT; CDR3 protein: CASSTIGQGIMNTEAFF
D gene: TRBD1; J gene: TRBJ1-2; clone size: few; V gene: TRBV25-1; CDR3 DNA: TGTGCCAGCAGTGGGGGACAGTACTATGGCTACACCTTC; CDR3 protein: CASSGGQYYGYTF
D gene: TRBD1; J gene: TRBJ1-2; clone size: NA; V gene: TRBV6-6; CDR3 DNA: TGTGCCAGCAGTGGCGGGACAGACTATGGCTACACCTTC; CDR3 protein: CASSGGTDYGYTF
D gene: NA; J gene: TRBJ1-2; clone size: NA; V gene: TRBV7-3; CDR3 DNA: TGTGCCAGCAGCTTACAGGGGAACTATGGCTACACCTTC; CDR3 protein: CASSLQGNYGYTF
D gene: NA; J gene: TRBJ1-5; clone size: NA; V gene: TRBV15; CDR3 DNA: TGTGCCACCAGCAGAGATGGGCAGGGCCCCCAGCCCCAGCATTTT; CDR3 protein: CATSRDGQGPQPQHF
D gene: NA; J gene: TRBJ2-3; clone size: NA; V gene: TRBV19; CDR3 DNA: TGTGCCAGCCATCTATCGGGCACAGATACGCAGTATTTT; CDR3 protein: CASHLSGTDTQYF
D gene: TRBD1; J gene: TRBJ1-5; clone size: NA; V gene: TRBV19; CDR3 DNA: TGTGCCAGTAACGAGGGACAGGGCGGCCAGCCCCAGCATTTT; CDR3 protein: CASNEGQGGQPQHF
D gene: NA; J gene: TRBJ1-2; clone size: NA; V gene: TRBV5-1; CDR3 DNA: TGCGCCAGCAGCTTAGGGGAAAACTATGGCTACACCTTC; CDR3 protein: CASSLGENYGYTF
D gene: NA; J gene: TRBJ1-1; clone size: NA; V gene: TRBV5-1; CDR3 DNA: TGCGCCAGCAGCTTGGCCTTAACTGTGAACACTGAAGCTTTCTTT; CDR3 protein: CASSLALTVNTEAFF